This T cell receptor beta chain appears in the sequencing data of a study of T-cell reconstitution after alpha-beta-depleted transplantation in children. Unique molecular identifiers were built into the TCRbeta library. TCRdb used MiXCR to reprocess the PCR reads, holding one entry per CDR3 protein. The table includes 190,000 or so distinct CDR3 sequences, about 6.4% detected once. This clonotype was counted ten times or more. Germline-derived CDR1 and CDR2 are SGHRS and YFSETQ. The junction had 15 bases not matched to a gene; V was cut back by 4 bases and J by 2 bases. This CDR3 has 18 amino acids. This clonotype was obtained from a human donor who donated a stem cell graft to a child with Wiskott-Aldrich syndrome. This material consisted of PBMCs from the stem cell graft donor, taken from the stem cell graft. This chain connects TRBV5-1 to TRBJ2-5; 9 positions match TRBD1. In nucleotides, the CDR3 is TGCGCCAGCAGCACTTACTCCGGGACAGGGCTTCTTCAAGAGACCCAGTACTTC. Translation gives CASSTYSGTGLLQETQYF. The full variable domain, rest sourced from reference TRBV5-1 and TRBJ2-5, is KAGVTQTPRYLIKTRGQQVTLSCSPISGHRSVSWYQQTPGQGLQFLFEYFSETQRNKGNFPGRFSGRQFSNSRSEMNVSTLELGDSALYLCASSTYSGTGLLQETQYFGPGTRLLVL.